This record covers a single T cell receptor beta chain. Its antigen target is currently unknown. It has no much larger one-base neighbor in the sample; base qualities were not kept. Reading from cysteine to phenylalanine, the CDR3 counts 14 amino acids. Kept here is only the CDR3 DNA, which spans 42 bases and is read in frame from base 1. CDR1 MGHRA and CDR2 YSYEKL are derived from the germline V gene. V loses 2 bases of germline sequence and J loses 5 bases, and the interval between the two ends is 10 bases. The cohort was made up of approximately 670 healthy bone marrow donors. All cohort members were sampled while nominally healthy, although unrecorded immune exposures were likely present. The donor tested CMV seropositive and was one of the 289 seropositive cohort members. Each donor provided a peripheral blood sample, and peripheral blood mononuclear cells were used for TCR beta sequencing. The Qiagen DNeasy Blood Extraction Kit was used to extract genomic DNA from the blood cell samples.

Libraries came from the immunoSEQ multiplex PCR assay. The multiplex PCR relied on a mix of 60 forward primers for TCR Vbeta segments and 13 reverse primers for TCR Jbeta segments. A multiplex PCR assay on genomic DNA amplified the CDR3 region of rearranged TCR beta genes. The Illumina HiSeq System was used to sequence the amplified TCR beta libraries as 87-base-pair reads. Regarding the original processing steps: Across the roughly 600 repertoires, a later analysis counted 80 million or so unique TCR beta chains, roughly 11 million of which were shared by at least two donors. To remove PCR and sequencing errors, raw reads were error-corrected and collapsed into unique sequences using a nearest-neighbor algorithm that merged closely related sequences. To assign V, D and J gene segments, CDR3 sequences were aligned to IMGT reference sequences. For a sequence to be retained, a match of at least six nucleotides was required to both a V gene segment and a J gene segment. A rearrangement counted as productive if the CDR3 had no stop codons and remained in frame with V and J, and every other rearrangement counted as non-productive. CDR3 was defined according to IMGT convention as the region running from the second conserved V-encoded cysteine to the conserved J-encoded phenylalanine. The earlier analysis of about 610 of the donors excluded any sequence lacking an unambiguous match to a single V gene segment. In an earlier analysis of roughly 600 of the donors, a V segment was called functional when productive rearrangements were above 56.7%, and segregating when the standard deviation between donors exceeded 5%. A statistical classification framework was developed to diagnose cytomegalovirus status using the catalog of TCR beta chain sequences. A later analysis assigned V and J genes by comparing TCR nucleotide sequences with IMGT/GENE-DB human TR gene sequences. In a later analysis, CDR3 sequences and most-parsimonious VDJ recombination scenarios were assigned using the TCRdist pipeline. In a later analysis, every TCR beta chain was defined by the combination of its CDR3 amino acid sequence and its V-gene family, and reads without a unique V-gene family were dropped. As a way to deal with suspected cross-contamination and a sequencing artifact, a later analysis dropped 592 nucleotide sequences that were highly shared and had low generation probability. A later analysis calculated a clonal expansion index for each public chain from normalized within-repertoire ranks of inferred template counts. In a later analysis, generation probabilities were computed with a VDJ recombination model fitted to out-of-frame rearrangements, and the resulting probabilities were checked against IGoR. A later analysis scored TCR-TCR, TCR-HLA and TCR-CMV co-occurrence with hypergeometric tests, applying a repertoire-size bias correction to TCR pairs. To estimate false discovery rates, a later analysis permuted the HLA or CMV assignments 20 times. In a later analysis, co-occurring TCRs were grouped using DBSCAN, with TCRdist sequence similarity added in when clustering inside HLA-allele-positive subsets. For co-occurrence clustering, repertoires with fewer than 30,000 or more than 120,000 public chains were excluded, along with a handful of repertoires with anomalous nucleotide sharing. TCRdb obtained this table from immuneACCESS and retained in-frame rearrangements with V and J assigned. These tables miss some clones; where compared with another copy, unresolved V genes account for less than half of the shortfall, and the remainder is unexplained. From that table come the V and J calls and clone size; the DNA was used to work out D and trimming. Across this sample there are 180,000 or so clones, with 65% to 85% seen only once. Around 4.1% of the sample is in the top ten clones.

This entry is derived from a study of cytomegalovirus exposure and HLA in healthy donors (dated by TCRdb to 2015 to 2018). Background on the whole study: An earlier analysis of approximately 550 of the donors reported 250 to 300 Gb of sequence data and 100 million to 140 million unique TCR beta sequences from 150 million to 200 million T cells. Approximately 310 gigabases of sequencing data and tens of millions of unique TCR sequences were included in an early release covering roughly 700 HLA-typed donors. The genetic ancestry cluster associated with self-reported Caucasian donors included 81% of the roughly 390 genotyped donors. The study was designed to test whether signatures of past pathogen exposure could be identified by cataloging public T cell receptors. Using immunosequencing, the study profiled T cell repertoires from 666 subjects and related those repertoires to cytomegalovirus serostatus. A separate validation cohort of 100 to 150 different subjects was used in addition to the roughly 670-subject first cohort. To predict cytomegalovirus infection status, the study combined high-throughput TCR immunosequencing, statistical association of individual TCRs with disease status, and machine learning. To study patterns of TCR occurrence, a later analysis re-analyzed previously published TCR beta repertoires from around 700 donors and added high-resolution HLA genotyping. In the later analysis, no new phenotypic data were used to find candidate immune exposures; instead, reliance was placed on TCR beta sequences and their occurrence across donors. In an earlier analysis of 500 to 650 of the donors, high-throughput TCR beta sequencing was used to judge whether each TCR beta V gene segment behaved as functional or pseudogenic. Donor age, sex, ethnicity and CMV serostatus were compiled alongside the repertoire data. Genome-wide SNP genotypes for about three fifths of the roughly 670 donors were used in a later genetic analysis, which treated that subset as a discovery cohort. All discovery cohort repertoires had been generated on a single sequencing platform. Class I and class II HLA loci were covered by the typing at four-digit resolution. Typing coverage differed by locus: A, B, C, DRB1 and DQB1 were typed in about 629-630 donors, DQA1 in roughly 510, DPA1 in 600 to 610, and DPB1 in about 450. Because of strong linkage in the cohort, five DR-DQ haplotypes were treated as single units for association and clustering. Among 398 genotyped donors of the cohort, an average of approximately 240,000 unique TCR beta nucleotide sequences was sequenced per donor, of which about 19% were non-productive. The research as a whole found: In a later analysis, HLA-associated TCR beta chains were found to be more clonally expanded and to have lower generation probabilities than equally common non-associated chains. V-gene and J-gene trimming of TCR beta chains was associated with a missense DCLRE1C variant in a later genetic analysis, and the association was replicated in an independent cohort. Broadly in line with IMGT annotations, most TCR beta V segments showed up in productive rearrangements about 87% or about 30% of the time in an earlier analysis of about 500 of the donors. Because some donors lacked HLA typing at each locus, the association tests relied only on the typed subset. The study gave a list of about 170 TCR beta chains associated with cytomegalovirus. Across donors, most TCR sequences were observed very rarely, whereas some public TCRs were present in many individuals. When HLA alleles, especially DR and DQ, strongly co-occurred, attributing TCR associations to individual alleles was difficult. A cluster of highly shared sequence variants was judged likely to be a technical artifact of the sequencing pipeline. According to the authors, the approach could potentially be generalized to other disease states and immunological phenotypes. Correlated functional status among segregating V segments might reflect linkage disequilibrium, but an unknown experimental factor could not be ruled out. A later analysis found that TCR association rates varied across HLA loci, with DRB1 alleles showing the most associated TCRs and HLA-C alleles the fewest. According to a later genetic analysis, donors in an Asian-associated ancestry cluster had fewer N-insertions in productive TCRs than the approximately 670-donor mean. Some IMGT-functional V segments, including TRBV6-2 and TRBV6-3, could not be distinguished by the 87-base-pair reads and were therefore excluded. A further reported finding was that TCR beta sequences accurately predicted the HLA-A and HLA-B alleles for most subjects in the first cohort. According to a later analysis, most CMV-associated TCR beta chains appeared to be HLA-restricted, and the HLA associations seemed to be driven largely by CMV exposure. Three of the identified cytomegalovirus-associated TCR beta chains were confirmed in vitro to be specific for cytomegalovirus antigens. In this cohort, only TCR beta chains were sequenced, and detectable features were limited by the absence of alpha or paired-chain data. Presence/absence analyses assumed roughly uniform sequencing depth across donors, an assumption that may not hold. The earlier analysis of 587 of the donors excluded roughly 17 rarely observed V segments, including chromosome 9 orphons, because counts were too low. Several of the top co-occurrence clusters appeared to be linked to parvovirus B19, influenza, CMV and Epstein-Barr virus, according to a later analysis. Immune exposure information for the cohort was limited to CMV serostatus. In both the original and validation cohorts, the classifier was reported to diagnose cytomegalovirus status with high specificity and sensitivity. At a false discovery rate of 0.05, a later analysis linked around 17,000 TCR beta sequences to specific HLA alleles.

This clonotype was sampled from a woman aged 45-59 years in good health and CMV-seropositive. Sequenced material: PBMCs. The rearranged segments are TRBV4-1 and TRBJ1-5, with the D gene too uncertain to name. The bases read TGCGCCAGCAGCCAAAGACACACGTATCAGCCCCAGCATTTT. Protein translation: CASSQRHTYQPQHF.